The text below deals with one T cell receptor (beta chain). There is no known antigen for this receptor. Qualities for individual bases were not recorded, and no much larger clone is one base off. The CDR3 regions of human TCRbeta chains were analyzed by immunosequencing. From the authors' description of their analysis: Repertoire TCRs were matched against a reference library of SARS-CoV-2-specific TCRs generated with the MIRA antigen-specificity platform. Breadth meant the fraction of unique TCRs that were SARS-CoV-2-associated, whereas depth meant the fraction of total T cells that were SARS-CoV-2-associated. Using the MIRA data, each spike-specific TCR was mapped to the spike region that the TCR reacts to and placed in a CD4 or CD8 class. Log10-transformed breadth and depth values were compared by one-way ANOVA with Sidak's multiple comparisons tests. The clones in this table, taken by TCRdb from immuneACCESS, are in-frame only. Not every clone is retained; where verified, under half of the shortfall comes from an unresolved V gene, and the cause of the rest is unknown. That table furnishes V, J and clone size, whereas the DNA furnished D and trimming. This sample is represented by tens of thousands of clones; just over 85% of them were singletons. Together, the top ten hold less than 6.5% of the sample.

The meaning of the sample's time point label: about 28 days (+/-7) after the second vaccine dose. AZD1222 recipients whose second dose came at about 4 weeks and those whose second dose came at about 12 weeks were combined into one group, since spike-specific TCR depth and breadth did not differ between the two schedules. Vaccinee samples came from UK trials COV001 and COV002, including a single-blind randomized controlled phase 2/3 trial of AZD1222 (ChAdOx1 nCoV-19) in healthy adults. Trial participant PBMC samples were collected at day 0 and day 28 after the second dose for TCRbeta chain sequencing. The data belong to a study of T cell responses to AZD1222 COVID-19 vaccine (TCRdb year 2021). The study in broad terms: TCR sequencing covered fewer than 250 trial participants: 207 given two doses of AZD1222 and some 25 given two doses of MenACWY control vaccine. Trial participants were enrolled by age into subgroups of 18-55, 56-69 and 70-plus years, and around 150, 28 and 57 TCR-sequenced participants, respectively, were included in these subgroups.

What the research found in general, with its limitations: The 56-69-year group was small, and its depth increase did not reach significance, likely because of low power. After two AZD1222 doses, both the breadth and the depth of spike-specific TCRs were significantly higher than at day 0 and than in MenACWY recipients. Only five to seven AZD1222 recipients were SARS-CoV-2 seropositive at baseline, limiting conclusions about previously exposed vaccinees. The whole spike protein was spanned by vaccine-associated CD4 TCRs, and dominant responses were seen in regions 160-218 and 743-854. Reportedly, almost half of the unique spike-specific TCRs recognized epitopes lying outside the regions that are mutated in the B.1.351 and B.1.1.7 variants. Participants were mostly white British, with more females than males. The authors suggested clonal diversity may have been underestimated. No day 14 peak-response samples were available, so repertoires were characterized only after the peak T cell response.

Cut back by 2 bases and 6 bases, the V and J ends lie 9 bases apart. According to the germline V gene, CDR1 reads MDHEN and CDR2 reads SYDVKM. From its cysteine to its phenylalanine, the CDR3 spans 13 amino acids. This entry keeps only the CDR3 DNA: 39 bases, framed from base 1. The receptor chain draws on TRBV28 and TRBJ2-3; the D call is tentative, TRBD1 or TRBD2, as each matches 5 bases. The specimen was peripheral blood, collected 28 days after the second AZD1222 dose. The source of this sequence is an adult who received the AZD1222 COVID-19 vaccine. Here is the DNA: TGTGCCAGCAGTTTAGAGGGGCCGGATACGCAGTATTTT. This gives the protein CASSLEGPDTQYF.